The clone carrying this T cell receptor beta chain showed up just once. The record originates from a study of control samples from healthy donors and cancer patients. The table came from immunoSEQ multiplex PCR; TCRdb's copy has only in-frame clones and leaves some out. The repertoire holds some 130,000 clones, with about 91% as singletons. Germline-derived CDR1 and CDR2 are SGHRS and YFSETQ. V dropped 4 bases and J dropped 4 bases, with 14 bases sitting between them. This CDR3 has 15 amino acids. The V call is TRBV5-1, the J call TRBJ1-4; D might be TRBD1 (5 bases). The sample comprised blood. This TCR derives from a man between 40 and 49 years old in good health. DNA for the CDR3: TGCGCCAGCAGCAGATCCGGGACCCTTAATGAAAAACTGTTTTTT. Amino acids: CASSRSGTLNEKLFF.